These 11 T cell receptor beta chains came from one sample sequenced in a study of cytotoxic CD8 clonotypes in ibrutinib-treated CLL. Clones were read by immunoSEQ multiplex PCR, and TCRdb kept only the in-frame ones, dropping some. The table lists about 130,000 clones, 80% to 90% of them singletons. Material: PBMCs, obtained after 24 months of ibrutinib treatment. These receptors came from a human donor with chronic lymphocytic leukemia.

This clone showed up just a few times. The rearrangement joins TRBV4-1 to TRBJ1-1, with a weak D call TRBD1 (5 bases). Trimming took 4 bases from V and 0 from J, leaving 9 bases between them. Germline lookup yields CDR1 MGHRA and CDR2 YSYEKL. The CDR3 runs to 14 residues. In DNA, the CDR3 is TGCGCCAGCAGCCCGACAGCCCTGAACACTGAAGCTTTCTTT. Translating gives CASSPTALNTEAFF.

The V and J genes are TRBV6-1 and TRBJ2-1; D may be TRBD1 (5 bases). The V end lost 8 bases, the J end lost 1 base, and 15 bases lay between the germline ends. This CDR3 has 15 amino acids. CDR1 is MNHNS and CDR2 is SASEGT in the germline V gene. The CDR3 sequence is CASPPAKGSYNEQFF. The CDR3 DNA sequence: TGTGCCAGCCCTCCGGCTAAGGGGTCCTACAATGAGCAGTTCTTC.

This clone was counted only a few times. This chain connects TRBV4-3 to TRBJ1-6; TRBD1 is a possible D gene (5 bases). CDR1 and CDR2 from the germline V gene are LGHNA and YSLEER. Trimming cost V 0 bases and J 9 bases, with 12 bases left between them. The CDR3 runs 15 residues. The DNA for the CDR3 is TGCGCCAGCAGCCAAGATCGGACATTTCGTTCACCCCTCCACTTT. As protein: CASSQDRTFRSPLHF.

The chain carries TRBV30 and TRBJ2-1; 8 bases line up with TRBD2. The CDR3 length is 15 residues. J gave up 5 bases and V 1 base, and 7 bases lay outside the gene matches. Germline V gene sequence: CDR1 GTSNPN, CDR2 SVGIG (reference sequence). The CDR3, as DNA: TGTGCCTGGAGTGAAGGAGCGGGGGTGCACAATGAGCAGTTCTTC. Translated: CAWSEGAGVHNEQFF. Full variable domain (missing parts from reference TRBV30 and TRBJ2-1): SQTIHQWPATLVQPVGSPLSLECTVEGTSNPNLYWYRQAAGRGLQLLFYSVGIGQISSEVPQNLSASRPQDRQFILSSKKLLLSDSGFYLCAWSEGAGVHNEQFFGPGTRLTVL.

This chain joins TRBV5-5 and TRBJ2-3; no firm D call. The CDR3 length is 15 residues. In germline, CDR1 is SGHKS, CDR2 YYEKEE (reference sequence). V was clipped by 0 bases and J by 2 bases, with 10 bases between them. CDR3: CASSLGLLFTDTQYF. The CDR3 bases are TGTGCCAGCAGCTTGGGTCTACTCTTCACAGATACGCAGTATTTT.

The chain employs TRBV2 and TRBJ1-3; D not resolved. This CDR3 spans 15 amino acids. Germline V gene sequence: CDR1 SNHLY, CDR2 FYNNEI. Trimming shortened V by 0 bases and J by 0 bases, and 6 bases separated the two germline ends. CDR3 coding DNA: TGTGCCAGCAGTGAAGCTGGAATCTCTGGAAACACCATATATTTT. Its translation is CASSEAGISGNTIYF.

The V call is TRBV4-3, the J call TRBJ2-4; D is possibly TRBD1 (6 bases). The CDR3 runs 19 residues. Germline V lookup: CDR1 LGHNA, CDR2 YSLEER. Between the trimmed V and J ends, which lost 1 base and 0 bases, there was a span of 19 bases. The CDR3 spells CASSQANGQPMLAKNIQYF. DNA of the CDR3: TGCGCCAGCAGCCAAGCGAACGGACAGCCCATGCTAGCCAAAAACATTCAGTACTTC.

This clone has just a few counts. The chain combines TRBV19 with TRBJ1-2, with 8 bases that match TRBD1. The CDR3 is 15 residues long. Per germline, CDR1 LNHDA and CDR2 SQIVND (reference sequence). V gave up 7 bases and J gave up 7 bases; unmatched junction bases: 14. The DNA of the CDR3 is TGTGCCAGTAATTTCGGACAGGGAGGGGATCGTGGCTACACCTTC. As protein: CASNFGQGGDRGYTF.

CDR3 in amino acids: CASSLAVPTNEKLFF. DNA for the CDR3: TGTGCCAGCAGCTTAGCGGTCCCAACTAATGAAAAACTGTTTTTT. The rearrangement joins TRBV7-9 to TRBJ1-4; D remains ambiguous. Deletions cut 0 bases from V and 0 bases from J, with 5 bases between. This CDR3 is 15 amino acids long. Germline V gene data show CDR1 as SEHNR and CDR2 as FQNEAQ (reference sequence).

V usage is TRBV19 and J usage is TRBJ2-1; TRBD2 might be the D (6 bases). V lost 3 bases and J lost 2, with 14 bases in between. The CDR3 runs to 16 residues. From germline, CDR1 is LNHDA and CDR2 SQIVND (reference sequence). CDR3 bases: TGTGCCAGTAGTATTAGGCGCGGGGCTACCTACAATGAGCAGTTCTTC. The encoded protein is CASSIRRGATYNEQFF.

J is TRBJ1-3 and V is TRBV29-1, with D maybe TRBD1 (5 bases). Germline lookup yields CDR1 SQVTM and CDR2 ANQGSEA. V lost 3 bases and J 0 bases, leaving 15 bases between the germline ends. This CDR3 spans 16 amino acids. For the CDR3, the DNA is TGCAGCGTTGAGGGAGGGGTTGGCTACTCTGGAAACACCATATATTTT. Translated: CSVEGGVGYSGNTIYF.